One sample yielded the 16 T cell receptor beta chains listed below, sequenced in a study of regulatory dendritic cells for organ transplantation listed by TCRdb under 2017. Libraries were built with the immunoSEQ multiplex PCR assay. Sourced from immuneACCESS, this table was stored by TCRdb with only in-frame sequences that have V and J called. A share of the clones is absent; for the studies checked, an unresolved V gene accounts for under half, and the remainder has no known explanation. This sample has approximately 18,000 clones in its table, and 70% to 85% of those were observed once. The top ten constitute about 3% of the sample. Their recognized antigens are unknown. Sorted T cell subsets were CFSE-labeled and co-cultured for roughly 5 days with allogeneic regulatory or mature dendritic cells at a 1:10 DC:T ratio. Source material: memory CD4+ T cells from blood cultured with regulatory dendritic cells. The sample's cell subset or site label, decoded: CD45RO+ memory T cells. The receptors originated from a human donor in good health.

J is TRBJ2-7 and V is TRBV29-1; perhaps TRBD1 as D (6 bases). The CDR3 runs 12 residues. CDR1 is SQVTM, CDR2 ANQGSEA, per germline. Here the CDR3 DNA reads TGCAGTGTCCAGGGGCAAACCTACGAGCAGTACTTC. It is translated as CSVQGQTYEQYF.

CDR3 DNA sequence: TGTGCCAGCAGTTTGACAGCCCTAGGTGGAAACACCATATATTTT. Protein: CASSLTALGGNTIYF. The chain employs TRBV27 and TRBJ1-3; TRBD1 might be the D (5 bases). V lost 3 bases and J 3 bases, leaving 12 bases between the germline ends. Germline CDR1 is MNHEY and CDR2 is SMNVEV (reference sequence). The CDR3 loop spans 15 amino acids.

This clone was seen once. This chain links TRBV29-1 with TRBJ2-1; the D gene is possibly TRBD1 (6 bases). V dropped 4 bases and J dropped 3 bases, with 13 bases sitting between them. The CDR3 runs 14 residues. The germline CDR1 and CDR2 sequences are SQVTM and ANQGSEA. The CDR3 sequence is CSVVPGDRYNEQFF. As DNA, the CDR3 is TGCAGCGTTGTACCAGGGGACCGCTACAATGAGCAGTTCTTC.

This chain connects TRBV2 to TRBJ1-3; D ambiguous. Germline CDR1 is SNHLY and CDR2 is FYNNEI. The CDR3 length is 16 residues. V gave up 11 bases and J gave up 0 bases, with 20 bases separating them. CDR3 nucleotide sequence: TGTGCCGTCCTGACCGGACGGCCCGTCTCTGGAAACACCATATATTTT. This sequence encodes CAVLTGRPVSGNTIYF.

This clone was detected only once. The chain combines TRBV9 with TRBJ1-2, with 8 bases matching TRBD1. CDR1 and CDR2 (germline): SGDLS, YYNGEE. The length of the CDR3 is 15 residues. The V gene end was trimmed by 4 bases and the J gene end by 2 bases; junction bases not matched to a gene: 7. The CDR3 protein is CASSLAGGLNYGYTF. CDR3 in DNA: TGTGCCAGCAGCCTCGCAGGGGGCTTGAACTATGGCTACACCTTC. The complete variable domain, with remaining parts taken from reference TRBV9 and TRBJ1-2, reads DSGVTQTPKHLITATGQRVTLRCSPRSGDLSVYWYQQSLDQGLQFLIQYYNGEERAKGNILERFSAQQFPDLHSELNLSSLELGDSALYFCASSLAGGLNYGYTFGSGTRLTVV.

This rearrangement joins TRBV6-6 to TRBJ2-7, with 7 bases aligning to TRBD1. CDR1 is MNHNY, CDR2 SVGAGI, per germline (reference sequence). The CDR3 totals 15 residues. The ends lost 7 bases at V and 3 bases at J; junction bases unmatched: 12. This CDR3 is CASKDPGTAIYEQYF. The CDR3 DNA sequence: TGTGCCAGCAAAGATCCAGGGACAGCAATCTACGAGCAGTACTTC.

This chain joins TRBV6-5 and TRBJ2-1; D unclear. Germline assignment: CDR1 MNHEY and CDR2 SVGAGI. CDR3 length: 15 residues. V gave up 6 bases and J gave up 4 bases, with 16 bases separating them. The CDR3 sequence is CASSIRMLFYNEQFF. The CDR3 region has the DNA TGTGCCAGCAGCATAAGGATGCTCTTTTACAATGAGCAGTTCTTC.

The J gene is TRBJ2-1, the V gene TRBV5-1; 8 nucleotides line up with TRBD2. V lost 3 bases to trimming and J lost 5 bases; unmatched junction nucleotides: 7. Germline CDR1 and CDR2: SGHRS and YFSETQ. The CDR3 has 15 amino acids. DNA for the CDR3: TGCGCCAGCAGCTCAGCGGGAGCGCCCCACAATGAGCAGTTCTTC. Amino acids: CASSSAGAPHNEQFF.

This chain connects TRBV9 to TRBJ2-1, with TRBD2 matching 11 bases. Germline CDR1 SGDLS, CDR2 YYNGEE. Unmatched junction bases numbered 8, after V lost 2 bases and J lost 7 bases. The CDR3 consists of 16 residues. CDR3 bases: TGTGCCAGCAGCGTTTTGCAGACTAGCGGGACGAATGAGCAGTTCTTC. This translates into CASSVLQTSGTNEQFF.

J is TRBJ2-5 and V is TRBV15; the match to TRBD2 covers 8 bases. The J call is doubtful: the DNA matches TRBJ2-7 better. The CDR3 has 14 residues. Germline V gene sequence: CDR1 LNHNV, CDR2 YYDKDF (reference sequence). The CDR3 loop reads CATSRGTRSDEQYF. The CDR3 DNA reads as TGTGCCACCAGCAGGGGGACTAGGTCTGACGAGCAGTACTTC.

The chain has TRBV9 and TRBJ2-7; D not certain. V shed 0 bases and J shed 3 bases, with 13 bases lying between them. Germline-derived CDR1 and CDR2 are SGDLS and YYNGEE. The CDR3 loop spans 15 amino acids. The CDR3 loop reads CASSVGPGNHYEQYF. The CDR3 bases are TGTGCCAGCAGCGTAGGGCCCGGAAACCACTACGAGCAGTACTTC.

The chain uses TRBV5-1 and TRBJ2-3; the match to TRBD2 covers 8 bases. In germline, CDR1 is SGHRS, CDR2 YFSETQ. V lost 5 bases and J lost 0; bases outside the gene matches: 2. This CDR3 spans 14 amino acids. The CDR3 protein is CASRASGSTDTQYF. The CDR3 coding sequence is TGCGCCAGCAGGGCTAGCGGGAGCACAGATACGCAGTATTTT. Variable domain in full (rest from reference TRBV5-1 and TRBJ2-3): KAGVTQTPRYLIKTRGQQVTLSCSPISGHRSVSWYQQTPGQGLQFLFEYFSETQRNKGNFPGRFSGRQFSNSRSEMNVSTLELGDSALYLCASRASGSTDTQYFGPGTRLTVL.

This clone turned up a few times. J is TRBJ2-7 and V is TRBV7-2; D unresolved. From germline, CDR1 is SGHTA and CDR2 FQGNSA. The CDR3 runs to 14 residues. Deletions cut 5 bases from V and 2 bases from J, with 13 bases between. The CDR3 DNA reads as TGTGCCAGCAGCAAATGGCCTCAGACCTACGAGCAGTACTTC. Protein sequence: CASSKWPQTYEQYF.

The chain combines TRBV27 with TRBJ1-6; TRBD1 aligns across 9 bases. The CDR3 is 14 residues long. The V and J ends lost 6 bases and 5 bases, in that order; junction bases with no gene match: 2. Germline-derived CDR1 and CDR2 are MNHEY and SMNVEV (reference sequence). The CDR3 sequence is CASRRDRDNSPLHF. The CDR3 region has the DNA TGTGCCAGCAGGCGGGACAGGGATAATTCACCCCTCCACTTT.

This clone has just a few counts. The rearrangement joins TRBV10-2 to TRBJ1-6; possible D gene TRBD1, 5 bases. CDR3 size: 13 residues. The germline CDR1 and CDR2 sequences are WSHSY and SAAADI. V was pared by 7 bases and J by 6 bases, with 10 bases between. The DNA of the CDR3 is TGCGCCAGCAAGACAGATCTTAATTCACCCCTCCACTTT. Encoded protein: CASKTDLNSPLHF.

This sequence joins TRBV6-6 and TRBJ2-2; TRBD2 matches at 10 bases. The germline gives CDR1 MNHNY, CDR2 SVGAGI (reference sequence). The CDR3 length is 14 residues. V was pared by 8 bases and J by 3 bases, with 3 bases of the junction left unmatched. The CDR3 nucleotides read TGTGCCAGCGCTGGACTAGCGGACACCGGGGAGCTGTTTTTT. Residues: CASAGLADTGELFF.